Shown below are 6 T cell receptor beta chains from a single sample sequenced in a study of T cell responses to AZD1222 COVID-19 vaccine (dated by TCRdb to the early 2020s). The time point label of this sample denotes: baseline before first vaccination. Receptor amplification or capture employed the immunoSEQ multiplex PCR assay. TCRdb re-hosts the immuneACCESS table, in-frame sequences only. Its copies lack some clones; in the studies checked, an unresolved V gene accounts for under half of them, and the cause for the rest is not known. This sample has 25,000 to 30,000 clones in its table, and under 90% of those were observed once. The ten largest clones add up to 1.3% of the sample. Sequencing was performed on peripheral blood, taken on day 0 of AZD1222 vaccination. Source of these receptors: an adult in good health.

V usage is TRBV5-1 and J usage is TRBJ2-3, with D perhaps matching TRBD1 (6 bases). Trimming shortened V by 4 bases and J by 3 bases, and 18 bases separated the two germline ends. CDR1 SGHRS and CDR2 YFSETQ come from the germline V gene. There are 16 residues in the CDR3. The CDR3 reads CASSDLRQVGTDTQYF. The DNA of the CDR3 is TGCGCCAGCAGCGACCTACGACAGGTGGGGACAGATACGCAGTATTTT.

The chain employs TRBV10-3 and TRBJ1-2; 9 positions match TRBD1. Germline CDR1 reads ENHRY; CDR2 reads SYGVKD. With 5 bases clipped from V and 4 bases from J, the junction kept 5 bases outside the gene matches. The CDR3 covers 14 residues. CDR3 loop: CAISPGTGIYGYTF. The DNA of the CDR3 is TGTGCCATCAGTCCCGGGACAGGGATCTATGGCTACACCTTC.

The rearrangement uses TRBV6-2 or TRBV6-3 and TRBJ1-2, with D possibly matching TRBD1 (6 bases). Between the trimmed V and J ends, which lost 6 bases and 1 base, there was a span of 9 bases. The CDR3 extends over 13 amino acids. Germline CDR1 and CDR2: MNHEY and SVGEGT. The CDR3 protein is CASSPDSNYGYTF. CDR3 coding DNA: TGTGCCAGCAGCCCGGACAGTAACTATGGCTACACCTTC.

The chain is built from TRBV19 and TRBJ1-6; a possible D gene is TRBD1 (6 bases). This CDR3 contains 15 residues. Between the trimmed V and J ends, which lost 6 bases and 10 bases, there was a span of 19 bases. Germline CDR1 LNHDA, CDR2 SQIVND (reference sequence). CDR3 coding DNA: TGTGCCAGTAGGGAGATGGGGGGGGGCGGATCACCCCTCCACTTT. This encodes CASREMGGGGSPLHF.

The chain is built from TRBV9 and TRBJ1-1; possible D gene TRBD1, 6 bases. There are 15 residues in the CDR3. Germline CDR1 SGDLS, CDR2 YYNGEE. Trimming stripped 0 bases from V and 4 bases from J, with 13 bases between. The CDR3 DNA sequence: TGTGCCAGCAGCGTAGAAACAGGGTTGGGCACTGAAGCTTTCTTT. This codes for CASSVETGLGTEAFF.

The chain joins TRBV28 to TRBJ1-5; D gene ambiguous. CDR3 length: 11 amino acids. Germline CDR1 is MDHEN and CDR2 is SYDVKM. Trimming pared 10 bases from V and 4 bases from J, leaving 8 bases between. In DNA, the CDR3 is TGTGCCACTTCGACAAATCAGCCCCAGCATTTT. Its translation: CATSTNQPQHF.